This T cell receptor (beta chain) emerged from a study of blood T cells in healthy people across ages. Study context: With template switching, about one barcoded beta molecule was captured per two T cells.

The CDR3 spans 12 residues. Trimming stripped 4 bases from V and 9 bases from J, with 7 bases between. With regard to this clonotype: The antigen remains unidentified.

With a J-beta primer mix and a sample-barcoded 5' primer, a second PCR ran 7 to 11 cycles. A 12-random-nucleotide template-switch adaptor tagged each cDNA molecule. TCRdb used MiXCR to reprocess the 5' RACE reads, holding one entry per CDR3 protein. The sample consists of over 950,000 distinct CDR3 sequences, roughly 51% of them appearing once. Study-level findings and limits: Diversity estimated from one million T cells was considered an underestimate.

Sequencing was carried out using blood. This TCR was recovered from a woman aged 55-69 years in good health. J is TRBJ1-6 and V is TRBV12-3 or TRBV12-4; D is uncertain. The CDR3 DNA is TGTGCCAGCAGTTCAGCCCCTTCACCCCTCCACTTT. Encoded protein: CASSSAPSPLHF.